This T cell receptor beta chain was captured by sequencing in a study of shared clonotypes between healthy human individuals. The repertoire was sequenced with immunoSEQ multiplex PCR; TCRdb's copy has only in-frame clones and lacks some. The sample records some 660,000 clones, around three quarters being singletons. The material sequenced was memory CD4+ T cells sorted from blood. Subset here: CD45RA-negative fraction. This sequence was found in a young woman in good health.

The CDR3 sequence is CASKEWDASGANVLTF. The DNA for the CDR3 is TGTGCCAGTAAGGAGTGGGACGCCTCTGGGGCCAACGTCCTGACTTTC. The rearrangement joins TRBV19 to TRBJ2-6, with D possibly called TRBD1 or TRBD2 (5 bases each). The CDR3 runs to 16 residues. Trimming took off 7 bases at V and 0 bases at J, with 13 bases between the two ends. CDR1 LNHDA and CDR2 SQIVND come from the germline V gene (reference sequence).